This T cell receptor (beta chain) was identified in a study of cytomegalovirus exposure and HLA in healthy donors. General study results and limits: Excluded: some indistinguishable V segments such as TRBV6-2 and TRBV6-3. Per a later analysis, HLA-associated TCR beta chains showed more clonal expansion than other, equally common TCR beta chains.

The CDR3 consists of 14 residues. J gave up 1 base and V 5 bases, and 7 bases lay outside the gene matches. The germline CDR1 and CDR2 sequences are GTSNPN and SVGIG (reference sequence). A multiplex PCR was run with 60 Vbeta primers and 13 Jbeta primers. Sequencing was performed with immunoSEQ multiplex PCR; in TCRdb, only in-frame clones are kept and a portion is missing. The repertoire holds about 160,000 clones, with 60% to 75% as singletons. On this clone: Its cognate antigen is unknown.

The receptor was isolated from a woman between 45 and 60 years old in good health and CMV-seropositive. The genes are TRBV30 and TRBJ2-7; 8 nucleotides match TRBD2. Sequenced sample: PBMCs. CDR3 DNA sequence: TGTGCCTGGGAGACCGGGGGGGCGTCCTACGAGCAGTACTTC. As protein: CAWETGGASYEQYF.